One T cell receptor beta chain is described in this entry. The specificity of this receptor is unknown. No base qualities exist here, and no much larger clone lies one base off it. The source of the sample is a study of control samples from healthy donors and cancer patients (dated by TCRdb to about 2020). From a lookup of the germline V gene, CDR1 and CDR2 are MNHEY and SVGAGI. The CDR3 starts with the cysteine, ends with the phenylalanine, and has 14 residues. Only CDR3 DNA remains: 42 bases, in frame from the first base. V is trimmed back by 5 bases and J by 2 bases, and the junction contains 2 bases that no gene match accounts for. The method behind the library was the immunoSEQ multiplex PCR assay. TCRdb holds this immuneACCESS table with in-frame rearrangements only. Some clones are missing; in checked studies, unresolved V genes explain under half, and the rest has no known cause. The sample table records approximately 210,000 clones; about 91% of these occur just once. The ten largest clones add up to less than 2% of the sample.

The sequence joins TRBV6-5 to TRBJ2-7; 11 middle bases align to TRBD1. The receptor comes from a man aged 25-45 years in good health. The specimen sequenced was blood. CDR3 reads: CASSKDRGPYEQYF. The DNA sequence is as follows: TGTGCCAGCAGTAAGGACAGGGGGCCCTACGAGCAGTACTTC.